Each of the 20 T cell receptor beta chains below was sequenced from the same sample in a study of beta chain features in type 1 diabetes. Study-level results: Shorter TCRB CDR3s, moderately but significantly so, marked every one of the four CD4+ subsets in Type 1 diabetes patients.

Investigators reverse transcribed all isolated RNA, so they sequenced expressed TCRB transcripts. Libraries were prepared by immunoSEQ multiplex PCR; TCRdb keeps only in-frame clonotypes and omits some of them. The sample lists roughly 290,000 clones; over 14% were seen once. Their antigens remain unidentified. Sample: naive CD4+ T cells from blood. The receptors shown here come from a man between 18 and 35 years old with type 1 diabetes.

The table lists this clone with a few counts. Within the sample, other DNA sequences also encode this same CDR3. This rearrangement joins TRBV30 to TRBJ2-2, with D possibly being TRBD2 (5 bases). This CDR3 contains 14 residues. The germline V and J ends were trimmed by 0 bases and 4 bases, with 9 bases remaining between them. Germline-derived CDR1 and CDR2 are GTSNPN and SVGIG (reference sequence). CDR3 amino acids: CAWSVRGGTGELFF. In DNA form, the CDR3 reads TGTGCCTGGAGTGTCCGCGGAGGCACCGGGGAGCTGTTTTTT.

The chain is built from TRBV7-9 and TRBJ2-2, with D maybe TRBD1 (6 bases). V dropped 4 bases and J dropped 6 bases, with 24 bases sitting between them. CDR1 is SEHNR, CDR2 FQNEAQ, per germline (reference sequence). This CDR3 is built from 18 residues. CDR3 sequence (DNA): TGTGCCAGCAGCTCCCGCGCCTCGGGACACCTGTCTCCCGGGGAGCTGTTTTTT. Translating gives CASSSRASGHLSPGELFF.

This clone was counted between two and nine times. The CDR3 coding sequence is TGCGCCAGCAGCCAAGATTTAACACTAGCCCACATTCAGTACTTC. This gives the protein CASSQDLTLAHIQYF. The chain recombines TRBV4-1 with TRBJ2-4; D perhaps matches TRBD2 (6 bases). Per germline, CDR1 MGHRA and CDR2 YSYEKL. V shed 0 bases and J shed 8 bases, with 14 bases lying between them. This CDR3 is built from 15 residues.

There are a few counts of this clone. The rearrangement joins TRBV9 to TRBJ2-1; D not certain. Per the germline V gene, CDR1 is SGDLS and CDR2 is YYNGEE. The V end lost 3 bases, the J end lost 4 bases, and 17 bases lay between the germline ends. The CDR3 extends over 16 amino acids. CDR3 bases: TGTGCCAGCAGCGGAGAAAGCTCCTACCGGTACAATGAGCAGTTCTTC. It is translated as CASSGESSYRYNEQFF.

CDR3 nucleotides: TGTGCCAGCAGCTTAGCGACGACAGGGACGAATGGCTACACCTTC. Encoded protein: CASSLATTGTNGYTF. The chain joins TRBV7-9 to TRBJ1-2; TRBD1 aligns across 7 bases. With V trimmed by 0 bases and J by 6 bases, 7 bases remained unmatched. This CDR3 comprises 15 residues. The V gene's germline CDR1 is SEHNR and CDR2 FQNEAQ (reference sequence).

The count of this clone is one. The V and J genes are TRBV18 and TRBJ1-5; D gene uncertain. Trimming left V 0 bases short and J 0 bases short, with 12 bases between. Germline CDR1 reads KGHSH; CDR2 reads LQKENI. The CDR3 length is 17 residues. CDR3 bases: TGTGCCAGCTCACCACCTCCGGGAACTTATAGCAATCAGCCCCAGCATTTT. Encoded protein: CASSPPPGTYSNQPQHF. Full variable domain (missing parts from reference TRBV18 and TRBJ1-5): NAGVMQNPRHLVRRRGQEARLRCSPMKGHSHVYWYRQLPEEGLKFMVYLQKENIIDESGMPKERFSAEFPKEGPSILRIQQVVRGDSAAYFCASSPPPGTYSNQPQHFGDGTRLSIL.

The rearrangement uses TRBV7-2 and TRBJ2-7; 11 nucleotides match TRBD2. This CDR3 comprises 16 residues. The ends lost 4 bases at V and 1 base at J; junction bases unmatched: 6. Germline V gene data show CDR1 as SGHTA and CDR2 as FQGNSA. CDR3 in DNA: TGTGCCAGCAGCTACAGTAGCGGGGGGGCTTCCTACGAGCAGTACTTC. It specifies CASSYSSGGASYEQYF.

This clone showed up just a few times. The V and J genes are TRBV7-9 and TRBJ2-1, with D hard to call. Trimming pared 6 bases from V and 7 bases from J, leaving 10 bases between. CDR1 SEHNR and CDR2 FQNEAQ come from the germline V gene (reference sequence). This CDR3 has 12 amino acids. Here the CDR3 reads CASSPSVNEQFF. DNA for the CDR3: TGTGCCAGCAGTCCCAGCGTAAATGAGCAGTTCTTC. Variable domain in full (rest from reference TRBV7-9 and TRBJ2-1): DTGVSQNPRHKITKRGQNVTFRCDPISEHNRLYWYRQTLGQGPEFLTYFQNEAQLEKSRLLSDRFSAERPKGSFSTLEIQRTEQGDSAMYLCASSPSVNEQFFGPGTRLTVL.

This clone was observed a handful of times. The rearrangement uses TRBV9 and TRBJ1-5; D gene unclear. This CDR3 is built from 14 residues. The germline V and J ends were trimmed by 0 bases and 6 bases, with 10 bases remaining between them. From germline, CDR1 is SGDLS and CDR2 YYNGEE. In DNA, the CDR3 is TGTGCCAGCAGCGTAGATCAGCAGCGTCAGCCCCAGCATTTT. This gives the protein CASSVDQQRQPQHF.

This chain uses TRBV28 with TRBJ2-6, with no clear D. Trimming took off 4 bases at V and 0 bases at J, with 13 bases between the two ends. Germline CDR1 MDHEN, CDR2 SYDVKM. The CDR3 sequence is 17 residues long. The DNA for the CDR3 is TGTGCCAGCAGTTGGCGGATACTGGACTCTGGGGCCAACGTCCTGACTTTC. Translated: CASSWRILDSGANVLTF.

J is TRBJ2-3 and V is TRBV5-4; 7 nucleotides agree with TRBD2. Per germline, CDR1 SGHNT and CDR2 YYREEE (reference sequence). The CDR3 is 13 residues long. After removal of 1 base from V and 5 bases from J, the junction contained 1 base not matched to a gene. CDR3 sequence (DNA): TGTGCCAGCAGCTTGTCGGGGGGAGATACGCAGTATTTT. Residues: CASSLSGGDTQYF.

In DNA, the CDR3 is TGTGCCATCAGTCAAGGGACGGGGGCAACTAATGAAAAACTGTTTTTT. Translated: CAISQGTGATNEKLFF. The chain employs TRBV10-3 and TRBJ1-4; D may be TRBD1 (5 bases). The V and J ends lost 5 bases and 0 bases respectively, with 13 bases between them. Germline CDR1 ENHRY, CDR2 SYGVKD. CDR3 size: 16 residues.

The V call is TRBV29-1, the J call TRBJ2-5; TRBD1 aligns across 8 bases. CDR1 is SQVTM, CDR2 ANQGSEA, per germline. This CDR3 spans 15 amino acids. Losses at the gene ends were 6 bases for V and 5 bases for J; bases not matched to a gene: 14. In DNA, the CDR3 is TGCAGCGTCCTGGGACCCGGCCGGGACAGGGAGACCCAGTACTTC. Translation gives CSVLGPGRDRETQYF.

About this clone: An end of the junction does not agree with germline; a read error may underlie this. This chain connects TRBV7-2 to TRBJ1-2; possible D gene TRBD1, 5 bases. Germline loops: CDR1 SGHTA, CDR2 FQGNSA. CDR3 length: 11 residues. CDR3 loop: CASREQVLMDF. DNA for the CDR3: TGTGCCAGCAGGGAACAGGTTCTTATGGACTTC. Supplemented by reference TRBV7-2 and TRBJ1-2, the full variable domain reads GAGVSQSPSNKVTEKGKDVELRCDPISGHTALYWYRQSLGQGLEFLIYFQGNSAPDKSGLPSDRFSAERTGGSVSTLTIQRTQQEDSAVYLCASREQVLMDFGSGTRLTVV.

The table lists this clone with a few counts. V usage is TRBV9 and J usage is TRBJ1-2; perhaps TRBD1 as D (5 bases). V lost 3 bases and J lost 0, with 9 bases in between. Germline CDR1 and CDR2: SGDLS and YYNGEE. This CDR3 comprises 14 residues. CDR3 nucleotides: TGTGCCAGCAGCGCAGGGCTAGCTAACTATGGCTACACCTTC. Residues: CASSAGLANYGYTF.

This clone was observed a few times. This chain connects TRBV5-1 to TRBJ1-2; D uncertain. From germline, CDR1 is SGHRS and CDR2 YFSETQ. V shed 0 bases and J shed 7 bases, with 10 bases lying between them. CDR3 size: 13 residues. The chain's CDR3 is CASSLGHRGGYTF. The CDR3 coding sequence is TGCGCCAGCAGCTTGGGCCACCGCGGTGGCTACACCTTC.

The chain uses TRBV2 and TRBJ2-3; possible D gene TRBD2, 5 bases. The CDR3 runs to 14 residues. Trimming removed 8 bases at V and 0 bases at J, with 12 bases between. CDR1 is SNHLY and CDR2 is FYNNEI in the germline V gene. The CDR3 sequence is CASLVRGSTDTQYF. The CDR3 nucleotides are TGTGCCAGCCTTGTACGGGGAAGCACAGATACGCAGTATTTT.

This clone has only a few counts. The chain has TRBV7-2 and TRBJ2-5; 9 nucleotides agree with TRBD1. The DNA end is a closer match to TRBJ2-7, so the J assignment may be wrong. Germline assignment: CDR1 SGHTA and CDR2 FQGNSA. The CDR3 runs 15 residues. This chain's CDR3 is CASSLVGTGTYEQYF. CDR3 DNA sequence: TGTGCCAGCAGCTTAGTGGGGACAGGGACCTACGAGCAGTACTTC.

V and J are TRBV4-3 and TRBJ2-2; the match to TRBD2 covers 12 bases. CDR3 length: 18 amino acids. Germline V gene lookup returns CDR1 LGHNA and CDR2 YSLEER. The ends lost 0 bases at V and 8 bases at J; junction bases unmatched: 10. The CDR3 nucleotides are TGCGCCAGCAGCCAAGAAGGGCCCCTAGCGGGGGGGCAAGGGGAGCTGTTTTTT. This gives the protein CASSQEGPLAGGQGELFF.

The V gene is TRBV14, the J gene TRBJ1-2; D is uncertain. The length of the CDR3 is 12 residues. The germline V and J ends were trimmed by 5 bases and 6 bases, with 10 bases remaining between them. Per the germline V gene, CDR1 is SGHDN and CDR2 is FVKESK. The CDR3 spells CASSERSDGYTF. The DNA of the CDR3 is TGTGCCAGCAGCGAGCGTAGTGATGGCTACACCTTC.